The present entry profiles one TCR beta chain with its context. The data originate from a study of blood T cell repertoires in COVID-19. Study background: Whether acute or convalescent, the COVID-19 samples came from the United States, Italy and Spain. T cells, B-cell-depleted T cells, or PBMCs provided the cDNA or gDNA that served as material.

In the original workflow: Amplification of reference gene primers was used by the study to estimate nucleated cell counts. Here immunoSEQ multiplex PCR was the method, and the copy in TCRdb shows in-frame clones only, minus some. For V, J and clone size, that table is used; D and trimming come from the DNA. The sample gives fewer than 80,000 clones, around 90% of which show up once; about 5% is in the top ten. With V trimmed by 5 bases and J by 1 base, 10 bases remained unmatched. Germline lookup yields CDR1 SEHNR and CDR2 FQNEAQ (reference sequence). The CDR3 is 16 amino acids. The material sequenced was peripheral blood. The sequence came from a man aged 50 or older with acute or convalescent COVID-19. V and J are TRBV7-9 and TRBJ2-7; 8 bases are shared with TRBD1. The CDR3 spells CASSRGAGQASYEQYF. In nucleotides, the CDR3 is TGTGCCAGCAGCCGAGGGGCGGGACAGGCGTCCTACGAGCAGTACTTC.